This T cell receptor beta chain originates from a study of shared clonotypes between healthy human individuals. Only in-frame clones appear in the TCRdb table, and some are missing; sequencing was by immunoSEQ multiplex PCR. The table has some 500,000 clones, approximately 95% seen once. V gave up 6 bases and J gave up 10 bases; unmatched junction bases: 7. Germline V gene data show CDR1 as MNHEY and CDR2 as SVGAGI. The CDR3 has 13 residues. The chain recombines TRBV6-5 with TRBJ2-1, with TRBD1 matching 9 bases. This clonotype was obtained from a woman between 25 and 40 years old in good health. The sequenced sample was naive CD4+ T cells sorted from blood. Subset here: CD45RA+ positively selected. The DNA of the CDR3 is TGTGCCAGCAGCATCCGGGACAGGGAAGAGCAGTTCTTC. This sequence encodes CASSIRDREEQFF.